These 8 T cell receptor beta chains originate from one sample sequenced in a study of siplizumab effects on memory and regulatory T cells. Data came from immunoSEQ multiplex PCR; TCRdb stores just in-frame clones and leaves some out. Here the sample spans some 97,000 clones, more than 85% being singletons. The sequenced sample was CD4+ T cells sorted from blood. Receptors originate from a human donor in good health.

Here the CDR3 DNA reads TGTGCCAGCAGCTCCCAGGGGGTCGATCAGCCCCAGCATTTT. It yields the protein CASSSQGVDQPQHF. V usage is TRBV11-2 and J usage is TRBJ1-5, with TRBD1 matching over 7 bases. CDR1 SGHAT and CDR2 FQNNGV come from the germline V gene. V trimming: 4 bases; J trimming: 5 bases; junction bases outside the gene matches: 5. CDR3 length equals 14 residues.

V usage is TRBV21-1 and J usage is TRBJ1-6. TRBV21-1 is an annotated pseudogene. The CDR3 contains 15 residues. CDR3 protein: CASSKERGDNSPLHF. The CDR3 region has the DNA TGTGCCAGCAGCAAAGAGAGAGGGGACAATTCACCCCTCCACTTT.

The genes are TRBV18 and TRBJ2-5; either TRBD1 or TRBD2 may fit D (5 bases each). Deletions cut 2 bases from V and 5 bases from J, with 15 bases between. The CDR3 extends over 15 amino acids. The germline V gene has CDR1 KGHSH and CDR2 LQKENI. Written as DNA, the CDR3 is TGTGCCAGCTCACCAGGACATCCCGAGGGGGAGACCCAGTACTTC. Protein: CASSPGHPEGETQYF.

The DNA of the CDR3 is TGCGCCAGCAGCCCCCTGGTGGCTTCCACCGGGGAGCTGTTTTTT. Its protein is CASSPLVASTGELFF. This chain joins TRBV5-1 and TRBJ2-2; no reliable D call. The length of the CDR3 is 15 residues. Trimming took 4 bases from V and 4 from J, leaving 14 bases between them. Germline assignment: CDR1 SGHRS and CDR2 YFSETQ.

The chain carries TRBV10-3 and TRBJ2-1; no clear D gene. V lost 6 bases, J lost 9 bases, and 9 bases lay in between. Per the germline V gene, CDR1 is ENHRY and CDR2 is SYGVKD. The CDR3 extends over 11 amino acids. CDR3 in amino acids: CAISEGIEQFF. The CDR3 DNA reads TGTGCCATCAGCGAAGGGATTGAGCAGTTCTTC.

This clone has just a few counts. V and J are TRBV4-2 and TRBJ2-5; TRBD2 is a possible D gene (5 bases). Germline CDR1 and CDR2: LGHNA and YNFKEQ. The CDR3 is made up of 15 amino acids. The V and J ends lost 1 base and 0 bases respectively, with 9 bases between them. The CDR3 DNA reads TGTGCCAGCAGCCAAGGAGGGCGGGACCAAGAGACCCAGTACTTC. This sequence encodes CASSQGGRDQETQYF.

The table lists this clone with a count of one. The rearrangement joins TRBV28 to TRBJ1-1; a weak D match, TRBD1 (5 bases). The CDR3 covers 16 residues. CDR1 and CDR2 (germline): MDHEN, SYDVKM. Trimming stripped 7 bases from V and 3 bases from J, with 21 bases between. CDR3 nucleotides: TGTGCCAGCACACCAGGGTTAAGAGGCCTTTACACTGAAGCTTTCTTT. Its protein product is CASTPGLRGLYTEAFF.

This chain links TRBV5-6 with TRBJ1-6; a weak D match, TRBD1 (5 bases). CDR1 and CDR2 from the germline V gene are SGHDT and YYEEEE. This CDR3 region has 14 residues. V gave up 3 bases and J gave up 10 bases, with 14 bases separating them. The CDR3 DNA follows: TGTGCCAGCAGCTCCCTGGGGGTTGACTCACCCCTCCACTTT. Protein product: CASSSLGVDSPLHF.